One and the same sample provided the 30 T cell receptor beta chains below, sequenced in a study of shared clonotypes between healthy human individuals. Repertoires were generated with immunoSEQ multiplex PCR, while TCRdb's copy carries only in-frame clones and drops some. The table has some 1,100,000 clones, around 78% seen once; the top ten hold under 0.6%. The sample comprised memory CD4+ T cells from PBMCs. The subset: CD45RA-negative fraction. The receptors stem from a man younger than 35 in good health. Some clones in this sample may be carry-over from other donors' samples.

Here the CDR3 reads CASSSDLGTGELFF. CDR3 coding DNA: TGTGCCAGCAGCTCCGACTTGGGGACCGGGGAGCTGTTTTTT. The J gene is TRBJ2-2, the V gene TRBV5-6; D remains ambiguous. The germline gives CDR1 SGHDT, CDR2 YYEEEE. CDR3 length: 14 residues. V lost 3 bases to trimming and J lost 5 bases, with 11 bases between them.

V gene TRBV6-5 combines with J gene TRBJ2-1; 10 nucleotides match TRBD2. Germline CDR1 reads MNHEY; CDR2 reads SVGAGI. The CDR3 has 16 residues. V was pared by 4 bases and J by 1 base, with 4 bases of the junction left unmatched. CDR3 amino acids: CASSSKLAGSYNEQFF. In DNA form, the CDR3 reads TGTGCCAGCAGTTCAAAACTAGCGGGATCCTACAATGAGCAGTTCTTC.

The rearrangement links TRBV6-1 to TRBJ2-5; D might be TRBD1 (6 bases). From germline, CDR1 is MNHNS and CDR2 SASEGT. V was trimmed by 3 bases and J by 4 bases, leaving 15 bases between them. The CDR3 has 15 amino acids. CDR3 nucleotide sequence: TGTGCCAGCAGTGATACAGGGCTCTGGCGAGAGACCCAGTACTTC. Amino acid sequence: CASSDTGLWRETQYF.

The chain links TRBV6-1 to TRBJ2-3; D unclear. The CDR3 consists of 15 residues. Germline CDR1 MNHNS, CDR2 SASEGT. Trimming removed 3 bases at V and 1 base at J, with 11 bases between. CDR3 sequence reads: CASSEPGLGTDTQYF. The CDR3 DNA reads TGTGCCAGCAGTGAGCCCGGGCTCGGCACAGATACGCAGTATTTT.

The chain joins TRBV29-1 to TRBJ2-3, with 10 positions matching TRBD2. The germline V gene has CDR1 SQVTM and CDR2 ANQGSEA. CDR3 length: 15 amino acids. Trimming took 6 bases from V and 0 from J; bases not matched to a gene: 6. The CDR3 sequence: CSVGGLADSTDTQYF. As DNA, the CDR3 is TGCAGCGTGGGAGGACTAGCGGATAGCACAGATACGCAGTATTTT.

V gene TRBV6-6 combines with J gene TRBJ2-4; 7 bases are a match to TRBD1. The CDR3 has 14 residues. V dropped 6 bases and J dropped 4; count of bases not matched to a gene: 6. Germline-derived CDR1 and CDR2 are MNHNY and SVGAGI (reference sequence). The CDR3 DNA reads as TGTGCCAGCAGGGACACAGGGGTAAAAAACATTCAGTACTTC. Encoded protein: CASRDTGVKNIQYF.

Worth noting for this clone: This specimen includes other DNA sequences encoding the same CDR3. The V call is TRBV9, the J call TRBJ1-1; D gene unclear. V was shortened by 2 bases and J by 2 bases, with 7 bases between the two germline ends. The germline CDR1 and CDR2 sequences are SGDLS and YYNGEE. There are 13 residues in the CDR3. The CDR3 nucleotides are TGTGCCAGCAGCGTCGGCAGTAACACTGAAGCTTTCTTT. Amino acid sequence: CASSVGSNTEAFF.

V is TRBV5-1 and J is TRBJ2-6, with unresolved D. Germline lookup yields CDR1 SGHRS and CDR2 YFSETQ. CDR3 length: 17 residues. V shed 2 bases and J shed 3 bases, with 15 bases lying between them. CDR3 nucleotides: TGCGCCAGCAGCTTAGTGGGAACCTCCGGTGGGGCCAACGTCCTGACTTTC. Amino acids: CASSLVGTSGGANVLTF. Supplemented by reference TRBV5-1 and TRBJ2-6, the full variable domain reads KAGVTQTPRYLIKTRGQQVTLSCSPISGHRSVSWYQQTPGQGLQFLFEYFSETQRNKGNFPGRFSGRQFSNSRSEMNVSTLELGDSALYLCASSLVGTSGGANVLTFGAGSRLTVL.

The gene calls are TRBV18 and TRBJ2-1, with 7 bases that match TRBD1. Looked up from germline, CDR1 is KGHSH and CDR2 is LQKENI. CDR3 size: 16 residues. The V segment lost 6 bases and the J segment 0 bases; nucleotides outside the gene matches: 8. The CDR3 spells CASSFGQDRSYNEQFF. For the CDR3, the DNA is TGTGCCAGCTCTTTTGGACAGGACCGCTCCTACAATGAGCAGTTCTTC.

This chain uses TRBV30 with TRBJ1-2; 7 bases align to TRBD1. The CDR3 length is 13 residues. Looked up from germline, CDR1 is GTSNPN and CDR2 is SVGIG (reference sequence). V was pared by 3 bases and J by 8 bases, with 9 bases of the junction left unmatched. In nucleotides, the CDR3 is TGTGCCTGGAGGGAAGGGGGCACGGGGGGCTACACCTTC. Amino acid sequence: CAWREGGTGGYTF. Looking up the rest from reference TRBV30 and TRBJ1-2 gives the full variable domain: SQTIHQWPATLVQPVGSPLSLECTVEGTSNPNLYWYRQAAGRGLQLLFYSVGIGQISSEVPQNLSASRPQDRQFILSSKKLLLSDSGFYLCAWREGGTGGYTFGSGTRLTVV.

The chain combines TRBV7-3 with TRBJ2-1; no definite D call. The V and J ends lost 1 base and 5 bases respectively, with 12 bases between them. Per the germline V gene, CDR1 is SGHTA and CDR2 is FQGTGA. The CDR3 sequence is 15 residues long. The DNA of the CDR3 is TGTGCCAGCAGCTTAATGTCTGGGTATAACAATGAGCAGTTCTTC. This sequence encodes CASSLMSGYNNEQFF.

This chain joins TRBV27 and TRBJ2-7, with 7 bases aligning to TRBD1. CDR1 and CDR2 (germline): MNHEY, SMNVEV (reference sequence). The length of the CDR3 is 15 residues. V lost 2 bases to trimming and J lost 6 bases; unmatched junction nucleotides: 10. The CDR3 protein is CASSLEQGFWGEQYF. CDR3 coding DNA: TGTGCCAGCAGTTTAGAACAGGGGTTTTGGGGCGAGCAGTACTTC.

The rearrangement joins TRBV5-1 to TRBJ2-4; TRBD2 is a possible D gene (5 bases). CDR1 is SGHRS and CDR2 is YFSETQ in the germline V gene. With 2 bases removed from V and 0 bases from J, the gap between germline ends came to 6 bases. The CDR3 extends over 14 amino acids. The CDR3 DNA reads TGCGCCAGCAGCTTAGGAGGAGCCAAAAACATTCAGTACTTC. Translation gives CASSLGGAKNIQYF.

This clone has a single count. The V call is TRBV11-2, the J call TRBJ1-3, with D uncertain. The V and J ends lost 5 bases and 4 bases respectively, with 15 bases between them. Germline V gives CDR1 SGHAT, CDR2 FQNNGV. The CDR3 length is 15 residues. The CDR3 is CASSPGALRGNTIYF. Written as DNA, the CDR3 is TGTGCCAGCAGCCCCGGCGCTCTTCGCGGAAACACCATATATTTT.

The chain joins TRBV5-4 to TRBJ1-2; 8 bases are shared with TRBD1. This CDR3 is built from 14 residues. Germline V CDR1 and CDR2: SGHNT, YYREEE (reference sequence). V lost 0 bases to trimming and J lost 8 bases; unmatched junction nucleotides: 6. The CDR3 DNA sequence: TGTGCCAGCAGCTTGGAGGACAGGGAGAGAGGCTACACCTTC. Translating it yields CASSLEDRERGYTF. The full variable domain, its missing parts supplied by reference TRBV5-4 and TRBJ1-2, is ETGVTQSPTHLIKTRGQQVTLRCSSQSGHNTVSWYQQALGQGPQFIFQYYREEENGRGNFPPRFSGLQFPNYSSELNVNALELDDSALYLCASSLEDRERGYTFGSGTRLTVV.

This clone has only one observation. The chain links TRBV2 to TRBJ2-5; TRBD1 is a possible D gene (6 bases). V lost 6 bases and J lost 1, with 15 bases in between. CDR3 length: 15 amino acids. Germline CDR1 reads SNHLY; CDR2 reads FYNNEI. The CDR3 nucleotides are TGTGCCAGCAGCCCCTTGGGGGCACGCCAAGAGACCCAGTACTTC. Translating gives CASSPLGARQETQYF.

CDR3 sequence reads: CASSSRARGDTGELFF. CDR3 sequence (DNA): TGTGCCAGCAGCTCTCGGGCCCGGGGGGACACCGGGGAGCTGTTTTTT. The genes are TRBV5-5 and TRBJ2-2, with TRBD2 matching over 7 bases. This CDR3 contains 16 residues. The V and J ends lost 3 bases and 3 bases, in that order; junction bases with no gene match: 8. The germline V gene has CDR1 SGHKS and CDR2 YYEKEE (reference sequence).

This clone was seen a single time. The CDR3 DNA follows: TGTGCCAGCAGCCAAGGTCGAGAGTCCTACAATGAGCAGTTCTTC. Its translation is CASSQGRESYNEQFF. The chain employs TRBV11-1 and TRBJ2-1; no clear D. Germline CDR1 and CDR2: SGHAT and FQDESV (reference sequence). The CDR3 is 15 amino acids. V was trimmed by 5 bases and J by 1 base, leaving 12 bases between them.

The rearrangement uses TRBV5-1 and TRBJ2-7; unclear D gene. V lost 3 bases to trimming and J lost 1 base, with 5 bases between them. The germline V gene has CDR1 SGHRS and CDR2 YFSETQ. The CDR3 has 12 residues. CDR3 bases: TGCGCCAGCAGCTCTCAATCCTACGAGCAGTACTTC. It codes for CASSSQSYEQYF.

This clone was observed a handful of times. The chain's CDR3 is CASSQDRGGTDTQYF. The CDR3 region has the DNA TGCGCCAGCAGCCAGGACAGGGGAGGGACAGATACGCAGTATTTT. This chain connects TRBV5-1 to TRBJ2-3; TRBD1 aligns across 9 bases. The CDR3 has 15 amino acids. Germline-derived CDR1 and CDR2 are SGHRS and YFSETQ. V trimming: 4 bases; J trimming: 3 bases; junction bases outside the gene matches: 6.

The rearrangement joins TRBV18 to TRBJ2-7; possibly TRBD2 for D (5 bases). This CDR3 region has 15 residues. Germline V CDR1 and CDR2: KGHSH, LQKENI. V lost 3 bases and J lost 5, with 17 bases in between. CDR3: CASSPGLSGSDEQYF. The CDR3 DNA follows: TGTGCCAGCTCACCGGGGTTATCGGGGTCGGACGAGCAGTACTTC.

The rearrangement links TRBV7-2 to TRBJ1-2; D is unclear. Germline V gives CDR1 SGHTA, CDR2 FQGNSA. Between the trimmed V and J ends, which lost 5 bases and 4 bases, there was a span of 14 bases. The CDR3 covers 14 residues. The CDR3 is CASSPLVHRYGYTF. As DNA, the CDR3 is TGTGCCAGCAGCCCGTTGGTGCACCGCTATGGCTACACCTTC.

The chain joins TRBV5-1 to TRBJ2-2; 9 bases agree with TRBD1. Germline CDR1 SGHRS, CDR2 YFSETQ. With 4 bases clipped from V and 6 bases from J, the junction kept 10 bases outside the gene matches. The CDR3 is made up of 16 amino acids. Here the CDR3 DNA reads TGCGCCAGCAGCGACGCCGGGACAGGGTTCGCCGGGGAGCTGTTTTTT. Translation gives CASSDAGTGFAGELFF.

DNA of the CDR3: TGTGCCAGCAGGCTGCTGTCAGGGCGCACTGAAGCTTTCTTT. It is translated as CASRLLSGRTEAFF. The rearrangement links TRBV6-1 to TRBJ1-1; D is possibly TRBD1 (5 bases). The CDR3 length is 14 residues. V shed 6 bases and J shed 4 bases, with 15 bases lying between them. Per germline, CDR1 MNHNS and CDR2 SASEGT.

This clone was found once. The chain links TRBV30 to TRBJ1-5, with a tentative D call TRBD1 (5 bases). The CDR3 totals 15 residues. CDR1 is GTSNPN and CDR2 is SVGIG in the germline V gene (reference sequence). V was trimmed by 2 bases and J by 4 bases, leaving 15 bases between them. CDR3 protein: CAWSPLGQVNQPQHF. CDR3 DNA: TGTGCCTGGAGTCCACTGGGGCAGGTTAATCAGCCCCAGCATTTT.

The chain has TRBV9 and TRBJ1-2; D is unresolved. V was clipped by 3 bases and J by 8 bases, with 17 bases between them. CDR3 length: 14 amino acids. CDR1 and CDR2 (germline): SGDLS, YYNGEE. CDR3 sequence: CASSGADLIGGYTF. The CDR3 bases are TGTGCCAGCAGCGGCGCCGACCTGATAGGGGGCTACACCTTC.

The rearrangement joins TRBV5-4 to TRBJ2-2; D call uncertain. V gave up 4 bases and J gave up 8 bases, with 9 bases separating them. Germline V gives CDR1 SGHNT, CDR2 YYREEE (reference sequence). The CDR3 runs 12 residues. The CDR3 DNA sequence: TGTGCCAGCAGCCCCGTAGGGGGGGAGCTGTTTTTT. Translated, it gives CASSPVGGELFF.

This chain uses TRBV11-2 with TRBJ1-1; D not resolved. There are 14 residues in the CDR3. From germline, CDR1 is SGHAT and CDR2 FQNNGV. The V end lost 4 bases, the J end lost 1 base, and 10 bases lay between the germline ends. CDR3 in amino acids: CASSSWTGNTEAFF. CDR3 bases: TGTGCCAGCAGCTCCTGGACTGGGAACACTGAAGCTTTCTTT. Combining the CDR3 with reference TRBV11-2 and TRBJ1-1 gives the whole variable domain EAGVAQSPRYKIIEKRQSVAFWCNPISGHATLYWYQQILGQGPKLLIQFQNNGVVDDSQLPKDRFSAERLKGVDSTLKIQPAKLEDSAVYLCASSSWTGNTEAFFGQGTRLTVV.

The chain links TRBV18 to TRBJ2-2; D unclear. The CDR3 has 16 residues. Germline loops: CDR1 KGHSH, CDR2 LQKENI. Between the trimmed V and J ends, which lost 0 bases and 4 bases, there was a span of 12 bases. The CDR3 DNA reads as TGTGCCAGCTCACCACCGTCGGTAAGAGCCACCGGGGAGCTGTTTTTT. Translating gives CASSPPSVRATGELFF.

The gene calls are TRBV5-3 and TRBJ2-5; D is undetermined. TRBV5-3 is given ORF status, its function remaining uncertain. CDR3 size: 11 residues. Trimming stripped 5 bases from V and 14 bases from J, with 16 bases between. CDR3 amino acids: CARRKGPRPYF. The CDR3, as DNA: TGTGCCAGAAGGAAGGGTCCCAGACCATACTTC.